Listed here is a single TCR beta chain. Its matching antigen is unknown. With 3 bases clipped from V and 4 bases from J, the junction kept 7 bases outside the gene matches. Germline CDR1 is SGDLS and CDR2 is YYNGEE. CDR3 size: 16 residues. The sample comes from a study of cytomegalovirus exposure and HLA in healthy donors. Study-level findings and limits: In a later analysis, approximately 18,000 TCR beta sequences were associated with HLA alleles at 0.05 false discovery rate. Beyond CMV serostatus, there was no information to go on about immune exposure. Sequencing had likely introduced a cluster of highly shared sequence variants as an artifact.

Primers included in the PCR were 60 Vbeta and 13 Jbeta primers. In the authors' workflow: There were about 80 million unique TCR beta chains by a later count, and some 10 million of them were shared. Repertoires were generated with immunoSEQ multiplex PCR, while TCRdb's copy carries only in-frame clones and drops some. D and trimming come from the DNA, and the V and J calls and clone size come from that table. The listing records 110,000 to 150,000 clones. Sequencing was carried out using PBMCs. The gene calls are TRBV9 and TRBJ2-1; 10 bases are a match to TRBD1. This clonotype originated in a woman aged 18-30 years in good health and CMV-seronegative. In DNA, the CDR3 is TGTGCCAGCAGCGCCGGGACAGGGGCCCCTTACAATGAGCAGTTCTTC. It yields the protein CASSAGTGAPYNEQFF.